Below are 22 T cell receptor beta chains sequenced from a single sample in a study of shared clonotypes between healthy human individuals. Assay: immunoSEQ multiplex PCR; the TCRdb copy retains only in-frame clones and omits some. This table holds 2 million to 3 million clones, over 85% found once. The material sequenced was naive CD4+ T cells from PBMCs. Subset here: CD45RA+ positively selected. These TCRs come from a man younger than 35 in good health. Some clones in this sample may be carry-over from other donors' samples.

This sequence joins TRBV30 and TRBJ2-7, with 9 bases that match TRBD2. With V trimmed by 4 bases and J by 11 bases, 21 bases remained unmatched. Germline loops: CDR1 GTSNPN, CDR2 SVGIG (reference sequence). The CDR3 contains 16 residues. The CDR3 sequence is CAWTGKGLAILRSEYF. CDR3 in DNA: TGTGCCTGGACTGGAAAGGGACTAGCTATTTTGCGGTCTGAGTACTTC. The variable domain in full, completed from reference TRBV30 and TRBJ2-7, reads SQTIHQWPATLVQPVGSPLSLECTVEGTSNPNLYWYRQAAGRGLQLLFYSVGIGQISSEVPQNLSASRPQDRQFILSSKKLLLSDSGFYLCAWTGKGLAILRSEYFGPGTRLTVT.

This clone is a singleton in its sample. Other DNA sequences within the sample encode an identical CDR3. The rearrangement links TRBV7-2 to TRBJ2-5; D is possibly TRBD1 (6 bases). Germline V CDR1 and CDR2: SGHTA, FQGNSA. CDR3 length: 14 amino acids. Trimming cost V 3 bases and J 0 bases, with 8 bases left between them. The CDR3 DNA sequence: TGTGCCAGCAGCTTGAACAGGGACCAAGAGACCCAGTACTTC. Protein product: CASSLNRDQETQYF.

In its sample, this clone was seen a few times. This chain joins TRBV7-2 and TRBJ1-2, with TRBD1 identical over 9 bases. Germline lookup yields CDR1 SGHTA and CDR2 FQGNSA. The CDR3 is 14 residues long. V shed 6 bases, J shed 5 bases, and the junction held 7 bases outside the gene matches. The CDR3 sequence: CASRPTGGDYGYTF. The CDR3 DNA reads as TGTGCCAGCAGGCCTACAGGGGGCGATTATGGCTACACCTTC.

The rearrangement uses TRBV28 and TRBJ2-1, with D perhaps matching TRBD2 (5 bases). Germline CDR1 is MDHEN and CDR2 is SYDVKM. Trimming removed 5 bases from V and 5 bases from J, with 22 bases in between. The CDR3 has 17 residues. The CDR3 protein is CASSPRLTYNPHNEQFF. CDR3 sequence (DNA): TGTGCCAGCAGTCCCCGACTAACCTACAATCCTCACAATGAGCAGTTCTTC. The full variable domain, rest sourced from reference TRBV28 and TRBJ2-1, is DVKVTQSSRYLVKRTGEKVFLECVQDMDHENMFWYRQDPGLGLRLIYFSYDVKMKEKGDIPEGYSVSREKKERFSLILESASTNQTSMYLCASSPRLTYNPHNEQFFGPGTRLTVL.

The CDR3 sequence is CASSSDRLNEKLFF. In DNA, the CDR3 is TGTGCCAGCAGCTCTGACAGGTTAAATGAAAAACTGTTTTTT. This chain connects TRBV11-2 to TRBJ1-4; perhaps TRBD1 as D (6 bases). The CDR3 covers 14 residues. Between the trimmed V and J ends, which lost 4 bases and 5 bases, there was a span of 11 bases. Germline values: CDR1 SGHAT, CDR2 FQNNGV.

The chain has TRBV6-1 and TRBJ2-7; D is ambiguous. The CDR3 loop spans 15 amino acids. Trimming removed 2 bases from V and 7 bases from J, with 18 bases in between. Germline V gene lookup returns CDR1 MNHNS and CDR2 SASEGT. The CDR3 reads CASSEMLGRRSEQYF. Written as DNA, the CDR3 is TGTGCCAGCAGTGAAATGCTAGGCAGGCGAAGTGAGCAGTACTTC.

The rearrangement uses TRBV4-1 and TRBJ1-6, with D uncertain. The CDR3 has 18 amino acids. Trimming pared 0 bases from V and 0 bases from J, leaving 12 bases between. The germline CDR1 and CDR2 sequences are MGHRA and YSYEKL. The CDR3 spells CASSQDRQVRSYNSPLHF. The DNA of the CDR3 is TGCGCCAGCAGCCAAGACCGGCAGGTGCGCTCCTATAATTCACCCCTCCACTTT.

The chain combines TRBV11-2 with TRBJ2-1; 8 nucleotides match TRBD1. Germline loops: CDR1 SGHAT, CDR2 FQNNGV. With V trimmed by 5 bases and J by 2 bases, 5 bases remained unmatched. The CDR3 consists of 15 residues. The CDR3 loop reads CASSADRGAYNEQFF. CDR3 in DNA: TGTGCCAGCAGCGCAGACAGGGGAGCCTACAATGAGCAGTTCTTC.

This chain joins TRBV9 and TRBJ2-7; TRBD2 agrees at 8 bases. The trim removed 3 bases at V and 2 bases at J, leaving 7 bases unmatched. The CDR3 length is 15 residues. Germline CDR1 is SGDLS and CDR2 is YYNGEE. For the CDR3, the DNA is TGTGCCAGCAGCGCAGCTAGCGGGCCAACCTACGAGCAGTACTTC. Its protein product is CASSAASGPTYEQYF.

The chain joins TRBV5-1 to TRBJ2-7, with 11 nucleotides matching TRBD2. The germline CDR1 and CDR2 sequences are SGHRS and YFSETQ. CDR3 length: 17 amino acids. V shed 4 bases, J shed 4 bases, and the junction held 13 bases outside the gene matches. In nucleotides, the CDR3 is TGCGCCAGCAGCACCGGACCAACTAGCGGGAGAGGGTACGAGCAGTACTTC. Amino acid sequence: CASSTGPTSGRGYEQYF.

This clone was detected once. V gene TRBV7-3 combines with J gene TRBJ2-1; the match to TRBD2 covers 8 bases. This CDR3 is built from 19 residues. V lost 1 base, J lost 0 bases, and 11 bases stayed unmatched. The germline V gene has CDR1 SGHTA and CDR2 FQGTGA. The CDR3 nucleotides read TGTGCCAGCAGCTTAAGATCGGGGGGGGCGTTAAGCTCCTACAATGAGCAGTTCTTC. Amino acid sequence: CASSLRSGGALSSYNEQFF.

This clone was seen once. Additional DNA sequences in this sample encode the identical CDR3. The chain joins TRBV5-1 to TRBJ2-3; D gene uncertain. This CDR3 region has 14 residues. The germline V and J ends were trimmed by 0 bases and 2 bases, with 7 bases remaining between them. Germline CDR1 reads SGHRS; CDR2 reads YFSETQ. CDR3 DNA sequence: TGCGCCAGCAGCTTGGTGGGCTCCACAGATACGCAGTATTTT. Protein sequence: CASSLVGSTDTQYF.

V usage is TRBV7-8 and J usage is TRBJ2-5; TRBD2 matches 7 bases. Germline V gene data show CDR1 as SGHVS and CDR2 as FQNEAQ. There are 16 residues in the CDR3. V shed 5 bases and J 4 bases; nucleotides not matched to a gene: 13. CDR3 coding DNA: TGTGCCAGCAGCCCGGGAGGTGCTAGCATCGGAGAGACCCAGTACTTC. It encodes CASSPGGASIGETQYF.

V gene TRBV7-2 combines with J gene TRBJ1-2; the D is unclear. The CDR3 loop spans 12 amino acids. V was trimmed by 6 bases and J by 8 bases, leaving 13 bases between them. CDR1 SGHTA and CDR2 FQGNSA come from the germline V gene. The CDR3 bases are TGTGCCAGCAGTTCTCAAGGGCCCGGCTACACCTTC. This gives the protein CASSSQGPGYTF.

The rearrangement joins TRBV12-1 to TRBJ1-4; the D call in the table, TRBD1, was not verified against the DNA. TRBV12-1 is a documented pseudogene. This CDR3 region has 15 residues. DNA for the CDR3: TGTGCCAGCAGCTCCCCACAGGGCCCCGCTGAAAAACTGTTTTTT. Its protein is CASSSPQGPAEKLFF.

The chain has TRBV11-3 and TRBJ2-7; no definite D call. Germline V gives CDR1 SGHNT, CDR2 YENEEA. The CDR3 loop spans 13 amino acids. The V end was cut by 5 bases, the J end by 6 bases, with 14 bases between. CDR3 sequence reads: CASSRDGYGEQYF. For the CDR3, the DNA is TGTGCCAGCAGCCGCGACGGGTATGGCGAGCAGTACTTC.

The V call is TRBV7-2, the J call TRBJ1-4; unclear D gene. The V end lost 3 bases, the J end lost 2 bases, and 10 bases lay between the germline ends. This CDR3 has 15 residues. Germline V lookup: CDR1 SGHTA, CDR2 FQGNSA. CDR3 DNA: TGTGCCAGCAGCTTCTTTGGCCGGACTAATGAAAAACTGTTTTTT. Its translation is CASSFFGRTNEKLFF.

This clone showed up just once. This chain joins TRBV11-1 and TRBJ2-7; D is possibly TRBD1 or TRBD2 (5 bases each). The CDR3 runs 16 residues. Trimming took off 5 bases at V and 0 bases at J, with 17 bases between the two ends. Germline-derived CDR1 and CDR2 are SGHAT and FQDESV (reference sequence). The CDR3, as DNA: TGTGCCAGCAGCCCTACGAGGGACCATGACTCCTACGAGCAGTACTTC. Its translation: CASSPTRDHDSYEQYF.

The chain is built from TRBV11-2 and TRBJ2-1; 10 positions agree with TRBD2. The CDR3 totals 16 residues. The trim removed 2 bases at V and 6 bases at J, leaving 7 bases unmatched. Germline CDR1 is SGHAT and CDR2 is FQNNGV. CDR3 in amino acids: CASSLQTSGFGNEQFF. The CDR3 bases are TGTGCCAGCAGCTTACAGACTAGCGGGTTCGGCAATGAGCAGTTCTTC.

A remark on this clone: At the DNA level, this CDR3 is encoded by other sequences in the same sample as well. The chain combines TRBV5-1 with TRBJ2-7, with D unclear. CDR1 and CDR2 from the germline V gene are SGHRS and YFSETQ. The V end lost 4 bases, the J end lost 6 bases, and 11 bases lay between the germline ends. This CDR3 comprises 12 residues. The CDR3 is CASSPPASEQYF. The CDR3 region has the DNA TGCGCCAGCAGCCCCCCGGCCTCCGAGCAGTACTTC.

The chain employs TRBV6-5 and TRBJ2-7, with TRBD2 matching 9 bases. Trimming at V came to 4 bases and at J to 3 bases, leaving 10 bases not matched to a gene. The length of the CDR3 is 16 residues. Germline V gene data show CDR1 as MNHEY and CDR2 as SVGAGI. The CDR3 protein is CASSSEREEAVYEQYF. CDR3 DNA sequence: TGTGCCAGCAGTTCAGAGCGGGAGGAAGCCGTCTACGAGCAGTACTTC.

The CDR3 loop reads CASSHPDRAYGYTF. The CDR3 coding sequence is TGTGCCAGCAGCCATCCGGACAGGGCCTATGGCTACACCTTC. The chain has TRBV5-4 and TRBJ1-2; 8 positions match TRBD1. Germline V lookup: CDR1 SGHNT, CDR2 YYREEE (reference sequence). The trim removed 4 bases at V and 4 bases at J, leaving 6 bases unmatched. The CDR3 length is 14 residues.